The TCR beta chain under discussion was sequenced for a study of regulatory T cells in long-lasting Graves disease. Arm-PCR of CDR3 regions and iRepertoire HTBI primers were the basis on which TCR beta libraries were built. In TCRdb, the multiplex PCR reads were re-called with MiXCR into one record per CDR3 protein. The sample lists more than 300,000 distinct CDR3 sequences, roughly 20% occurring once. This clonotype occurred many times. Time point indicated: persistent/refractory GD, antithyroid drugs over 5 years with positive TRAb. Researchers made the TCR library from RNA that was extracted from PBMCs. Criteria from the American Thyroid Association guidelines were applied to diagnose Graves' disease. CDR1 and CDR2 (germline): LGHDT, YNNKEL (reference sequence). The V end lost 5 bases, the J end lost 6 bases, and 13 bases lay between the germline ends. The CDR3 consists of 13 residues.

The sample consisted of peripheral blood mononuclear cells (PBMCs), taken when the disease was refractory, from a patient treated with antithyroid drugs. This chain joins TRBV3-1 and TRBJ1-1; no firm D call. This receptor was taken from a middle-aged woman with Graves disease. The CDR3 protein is CASSSTPSPEAFF. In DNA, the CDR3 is TGTGCCAGCAGCTCGACTCCTTCGCCTGAAGCTTTCTTT. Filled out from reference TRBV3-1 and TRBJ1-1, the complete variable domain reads DTAVSQTPKYLVTQMGNDKSIKCEQNLGHDTMYWYKQDSKKFLKIMFSYNNKELIINETVPNRFSPKSPDKAHLNLHINSLELGDSAVYFCASSSTPSPEAFFGQGTRLTVV.